This T cell receptor beta chain was sequenced in a study of T cells in Graves' hyperthyroidism and ophthalmopathy. Whole-study results and caveats: Blood also showed most of the thyroid clonotypes that were expanded above 0.001.

The CDR3 is 19 amino acids. Trimming shortened V by 2 bases and J by 2 bases, and 24 bases separated the two germline ends. CDR1 is SGHVS, CDR2 FNYEAQ, per germline. There are many counts of this clonotype. What it binds is not known. TCR beta CDR3 regions were amplified from RNA transcripts. TCR CDR3 underwent first-round RT-PCR with the HTBI primer set. TCRdb independently ran MiXCR on the multiplex PCR reads; one entry per CDR3 protein. This table holds roughly 530,000 distinct CDR3 sequences, about 15% found once. The sample comprised blood. This receptor was identified in a young woman with Graves' ophthalmopathy. V is TRBV7-6 and J is TRBJ1-1; tentatively, D is TRBD1 (6 bases). CDR3 sequence (DNA): TGTGCCAGCAGCTTACACACCTCGCCGCCGGGACACCTTAACACTGAAGCTTTCTTT. Translation gives CASSLHTSPPGHLNTEAFF.